This T cell receptor (beta chain) was sequenced during a study of low-dose radiotherapy and immunotherapy resistance in tumors. Study summary: 1 Gy per fraction was delivered to Cohort 2 every two weeks, for 13 Gy total over 26 weeks. Each two-week cycle included intravenous cyclophosphamide 200 mg/m2, given one day before radiation and immunotherapy.

Primers used for first-strand cDNA, a TRAV- and TRBV-specific set, covered both alpha and beta chains. TCRs were put through approximately 20 PCR cycles of amplification with Phusion. A constant-region primer and the V-primer adapter served as the primer pair. TCRdb independently ran MiXCR on the reads; one entry per CDR3 protein. The sample records fewer than 90,000 distinct CDR3 sequences, roughly 31% being singletons. Many counts were recorded for this clonotype. The CDR3 runs 13 residues. Trimming took off 4 bases at V and 5 bases at J, with 11 bases between the two ends. From germline, CDR1 is LNHDA and CDR2 SQIVND (reference sequence). Time point of the sample: before trial treatment.

Sequencing used PBMCs, obtained before treatment. The receptor's source is a female donor with ovarian cancer. The chain uses TRBV19 and TRBJ2-5, with D possibly TRBD1 on 5 matching bases. In DNA, the CDR3 is TGTGCCAGTAGTACCACCAAGGGGGAGACCCAGTACTTC. It codes for CASSTTKGETQYF.